The entry below gives a single TCR beta chain sequence along with its context. This record belongs to a study of OX40 agonist ivuxolimab in advanced cancers. The data were produced by immunoSEQ multiplex PCR, yet TCRdb's version contains in-frame clones alone and is incomplete. This table holds about 50,000 clones, nearly 80% found once. Germline values: CDR1 MNHEY, CDR2 SVGAGI. With 0 bases removed from V and 0 bases from J, the gap between germline ends came to 8 bases. CDR3 size: 15 residues. Material: CD4+ or CD8+ T cells sorted from blood, obtained in a trial of the OX40 agonist ivuxolimab. The chain links TRBV6-5 to TRBJ1-2; no reliable D call. This TCR was sampled from an adult with an advanced solid tumor such as melanoma, head and neck, liver or kidney cancer. CDR3 DNA sequence: TGTGCCAGCAGTTACTCCTGGACGTCTAACTATGGCTACACCTTC. Translating gives CASSYSWTSNYGYTF.